This TCR beta chain was sequenced during a study of T cell responses to AZD1222 COVID-19 vaccine. The wider study: Pooling of second doses given at about 4 or about 12 weeks was done.

Profiling relied on immunoSEQ multiplex PCR, and the TCRdb table lists in-frame clones only, not all of them. The sample includes fewer than 200,000 clones, approximately 92% of them seen just once. Study-wide findings and caveats: Baseline serostatus was positive in only 5 to 7 AZD1222 recipients. Clonal diversity may have been underestimated, and the donors were mostly white British, with more females than males. As reported, nearly half of all spike-specific TCRs target variant regions that are unmutated.

Remarks on this clone: Its specificity is unknown.

The sample in question was peripheral blood, obtained on day 0 of AZD1222 vaccination. The clonotype comes from an adult in good health.

CDR3 nucleotides: TGCAGCGTTGAAGCCCGACAGGGTACAGAGACCTACGAGCAGTACTTC. This translates into CSVEARQGTETYEQYF. V is TRBV29-1 and J is TRBJ2-7; TRBD1 matches 7 bases. This CDR3 has 16 residues. Germline-derived CDR1 and CDR2 are SQVTM and ANQGSEA. Trimming removed 1 base from V and 2 bases from J; junction bases left unmatched: 11.